This T cell receptor (beta chain) derives from a study of T cells in localized non-small cell lung cancer. Sequencing was performed with immunoSEQ multiplex PCR; in TCRdb, only in-frame clones are kept and a portion is missing. The sample includes some 37,000 clones, 85% to 90% of them seen just once. This CDR3 is built from 13 residues. Trimming removed 7 bases at V and 6 bases at J, with 15 bases between. Germline loops: CDR1 MNHEY, CDR2 SVGAGI. Notes on this clone: Its antigen remains unidentified.

General study points: Uninvolved adjacent lung had the highest recorded T cell clonality, with tumor below it. When the top 100 tumor clones were examined, a median around 58 of them also appeared in the adjacent lung, which was paired and uninvolved. With higher T cell density in blood came longer overall survival. Sequencing was limited to one tumor region, leaving the possibility of heterogeneity open.

The sample in question was peripheral blood, obtained before any cancer treatment. V and J are TRBV6-5 and TRBJ1-2; D unresolved. The receptor was derived from a man aged 18 to 49 with stage I lung adenocarcinoma. The CDR3 protein is CASNTRYSDGYTF. The CDR3 coding sequence is TGTGCCAGCAACACTCGATACAGCGATGGCTACACCTTC.